One and the same sample provided the 29 T cell receptor beta chains below, sequenced in a study of blood T cell repertoires in COVID-19. Profiling relied on immunoSEQ multiplex PCR, and the TCRdb table lists in-frame clones only, not all of them. This table holds roughly 25,000 clones, around 70% found once. Sequencing was done on a sample of peripheral blood. These receptors came from a woman of 80 years or more with acute or convalescent COVID-19.

CDR3 DNA: TGCGCCAGCAGCCCCAAGATGGGGCAGGGGAACACTGAAGCTTTCTTT. Its translation: CASSPKMGQGNTEAFF. The chain recombines TRBV4-1 with TRBJ1-1; a weak D match, TRBD1 (5 bases). The germline CDR1 and CDR2 sequences are MGHRA and YSYEKL. V was pared by 4 bases and J by 1 base, with 16 bases between. The CDR3 consists of 16 residues.

The rearrangement links TRBV7-9 to TRBJ1-3; 9 positions match TRBD1. Germline-derived CDR1 and CDR2 are SEHNR and FQNEAQ (reference sequence). V shed 6 bases and J 0 bases; nucleotides not matched to a gene: 6. This CDR3 comprises 16 residues. The CDR3 spells CASRAPGQGSGNTIYF. CDR3 coding DNA: TGTGCCAGCAGGGCCCCGGGACAGGGCTCTGGAAACACCATATATTTT.

The chain recombines TRBV6-2 or TRBV6-3 with TRBJ2-1; 12 bases are shared with TRBD2. The CDR3 spans 16 residues. With 6 bases clipped from V and 6 bases from J, the junction kept 9 bases outside the gene matches. Germline values: CDR1 MNHEY, CDR2 SVGEGT. CDR3 nucleotide sequence: TGTGCCAGCAGGCCTCTAGCGGGAGGGCCCGGCAATGAGCAGTTCTTC. It is translated as CASRPLAGGPGNEQFF.

V and J are TRBV30 and TRBJ1-5; TRBD1 matches 7 bases. Germline V gives CDR1 GTSNPN, CDR2 SVGIG (reference sequence). This CDR3 contains 13 residues. V shed 4 bases, J shed 4 bases, and the junction held 4 bases outside the gene matches. The CDR3 DNA follows: TGTGCCTGGAATCGGGACAGAAATCAGCCCCAGCATTTT. It encodes CAWNRDRNQPQHF.

V gene TRBV6-5 combines with J gene TRBJ2-3, with 10 bases identical to TRBD2. Per germline, CDR1 MNHEY and CDR2 SVGAGI. The V gene end was trimmed by 4 bases and the J gene end by 2 bases; junction bases not matched to a gene: 6. There are 16 residues in the CDR3. The CDR3 DNA sequence: TGTGCCAGCAGTTCTCTAGCGGGGGTAAACACAGATACGCAGTATTTT. This codes for CASSSLAGVNTDTQYF.

The chain links TRBV19 to TRBJ2-1; D uncertain. The CDR3 runs 14 residues. Between the trimmed V and J ends, which lost 6 bases and 2 bases, there was a span of 11 bases. From germline, CDR1 is LNHDA and CDR2 SQIVND (reference sequence). The CDR3 DNA follows: TGTGCCAGTAGACGCCCTACTCCCTACAATGAGCAGTTCTTC. Amino acids: CASRRPTPYNEQFF.

The chain uses TRBV5-4 and TRBJ2-2; 7 bases fit TRBD2. Unmatched junction bases numbered 7, after V lost 4 bases and J lost 7 bases. The CDR3 runs 14 residues. Germline loops: CDR1 SGHNT, CDR2 YYREEE (reference sequence). The CDR3 nucleotides read TGTGCCAGCAGCGCTTTGGGGGGGAGCGGGGAGCTGTTTTTT. Translated: CASSALGGSGELFF.

This chain joins TRBV18 and TRBJ2-7; D may be TRBD2 (5 bases). V shed 6 bases and J shed 5 bases, with 23 bases lying between them. The V gene's germline CDR1 is KGHSH and CDR2 LQKENI. The CDR3 spans 16 residues. The CDR3 nucleotides read TGTGCCAGCTCCCTAAGAGGAGGAGATTTGATAAACGAGCAGTACTTC. As protein: CASSLRGGDLINEQYF. Looking up the rest from reference TRBV18 and TRBJ2-7 gives the full variable domain: NAGVMQNPRHLVRRRGQEARLRCSPMKGHSHVYWYRQLPEEGLKFMVYLQKENIIDESGMPKERFSAEFPKEGPSILRIQQVVRGDSAAYFCASSLRGGDLINEQYFGPGTRLTVT.

This sequence joins TRBV18 and TRBJ1-2; TRBD1 aligns across 7 bases. The CDR3 sequence is 12 residues long. The germline gives CDR1 KGHSH, CDR2 LQKENI. V dropped 6 bases and J dropped 12; count of bases not matched to a gene: 10. CDR3 sequence reads: CASSSGTAPNTF. CDR3 DNA: TGTGCCAGCTCCTCCGGGACAGCCCCCAACACCTTC.

The CDR3 region is CASSRTGTGTHGAGELFF. The DNA of the CDR3 is TGTGCCAGCAGTCGCACCGGGACAGGGACCCATGGCGCCGGGGAGCTGTTTTTT. The rearrangement joins TRBV6-6 to TRBJ2-2; 9 bases match TRBD1. The V segment lost 5 bases and the J segment 6 bases; nucleotides outside the gene matches: 16. This CDR3 has 18 amino acids. Germline V CDR1 and CDR2: MNHNY, SVGAGI (reference sequence).

The rearrangement links TRBV7-9 to TRBJ2-7, with 7 positions matching TRBD2. The V gene's germline CDR1 is SEHNR and CDR2 FQNEAQ (reference sequence). V dropped 6 bases and J dropped 2; count of bases not matched to a gene: 7. The CDR3 has 14 residues. The CDR3 loop reads CASRPGTTTYEQYF. The CDR3 bases are TGTGCCAGCAGGCCCGGGACTACTACCTACGAGCAGTACTTC.

This rearrangement joins TRBV19 to TRBJ1-5; weak D call: TRBD1 (5 bases). With 3 bases removed from V and 4 bases from J, the gap between germline ends came to 16 bases. This CDR3 has 16 residues. Per germline, CDR1 LNHDA and CDR2 SQIVND (reference sequence). The CDR3 reads CASSIDHRRTNQPQHF. The CDR3 DNA reads as TGTGCCAGTAGTATCGACCACAGGCGAACGAATCAGCCCCAGCATTTT. Supplemented by reference TRBV19 and TRBJ1-5, the full variable domain reads DGGITQSPKYLFRKEGQNVTLSCEQNLNHDAMYWYRQDPGQGLRLIYYSQIVNDFQKGDIAEGYSVSREKKESFPLTVTSAQKNPTAFYLCASSIDHRRTNQPQHFGDGTRLSIL.

The rearrangement uses TRBV23-1 and TRBJ2-5; a possible D gene is TRBD1 (6 bases). TRBV23-1 is an ORF, and what it does is uncertain. The CDR3 runs to 21 residues. Trimming shortened V by 1 base and J by 14 bases, and 41 bases separated the two germline ends. CDR3 coding DNA: TGCGCCAGCAGTCAATTGGCCACGCCGGGGCAAGACAGGAATGGTGGTGTTAAGGTTTACTTC. It is translated as CASSQLATPGQDRNGGVKVYF.

The V call is TRBV5-1, the J call TRBJ2-5; 9 bases fit TRBD2. This CDR3 is built from 16 residues. The germline V gene has CDR1 SGHRS and CDR2 YFSETQ. Trimming cost V 3 bases and J 1 base; bases outside gene matches: 7. In DNA, the CDR3 is TGCGCCAGCAGCTCCATGGGAGCGGGGGGCCAAGAGACCCAGTACTTC. Protein product: CASSSMGAGGQETQYF.

The genes are TRBV7-9 and TRBJ2-3; a weak D match, TRBD1 (5 bases). Deletions cut 3 bases from V and 7 bases from J, with 14 bases between. Germline loops: CDR1 SEHNR, CDR2 FQNEAQ (reference sequence). The CDR3 has 14 amino acids. Here the CDR3 reads CASSFAGRLNTQYF. In DNA, the CDR3 is TGTGCCAGCAGCTTCGCAGGGCGACTTAATACGCAGTATTTT. The full variable domain, rest sourced from reference TRBV7-9 and TRBJ2-3, is DTGVSQNPRHKITKRGQNVTFRCDPISEHNRLYWYRQTLGQGPEFLTYFQNEAQLEKSRLLSDRFSAERPKGSFSTLEIQRTEQGDSAMYLCASSFAGRLNTQYFGPGTRLTVL.

Points on this clone: Other DNA sequences in the same sample also yield this CDR3. The J gene is TRBJ2-7, the V gene TRBV7-2, with 7 nucleotides matching TRBD2. The CDR3 sequence is 14 residues long. The V and J ends lost 2 bases and 3 bases, in that order; junction bases with no gene match: 4. Germline V gene lookup returns CDR1 SGHTA and CDR2 FQGNSA. CDR3 bases: TGTGCCAGCAGCTTAACCGGGGGGAGCTACGAGCAGTACTTC. Translation: CASSLTGGSYEQYF. The full variable domain, in which reference TRBV7-2 and TRBJ2-7 provide the parts outside the CDR3, is GAGVSQSPSNKVTEKGKDVELRCDPISGHTALYWYRQSLGQGLEFLIYFQGNSAPDKSGLPSDRFSAERTGGSVSTLTIQRTQQEDSAVYLCASSLTGGSYEQYFGPGTRLTVT.

This clone was counted only a few times. The chain couples TRBV5-1 to TRBJ1-1; no reliable D call. The CDR3 is 14 amino acids. Germline lookup yields CDR1 SGHRS and CDR2 YFSETQ. Trimming removed 4 bases from V and 3 bases from J, with 13 bases in between. CDR3 in DNA: TGCGCCAGCAGCCCCGTGGAGGCGGACACTGAAGCTTTCTTT. Protein product: CASSPVEADTEAFF.

The V and J genes are TRBV9 and TRBJ1-1, with 7 bases aligning to TRBD1. The germline CDR1 and CDR2 sequences are SGDLS and YYNGEE. The CDR3 is made up of 15 amino acids. Losses at the gene ends were 4 bases for V and 3 bases for J; bases not matched to a gene: 9. This chain's CDR3 is CASSPRTGGYTEAFF. The CDR3 region has the DNA TGTGCCAGCAGCCCTCGGACAGGAGGTTACACTGAAGCTTTCTTT.

V and J are TRBV6-5 and TRBJ2-5; possible D gene TRBD2, 6 bases. Trimming removed 8 bases at V and 0 bases at J, with 16 bases between. CDR3 length: 15 amino acids. The germline CDR1 and CDR2 sequences are MNHEY and SVGAGI. CDR3 sequence reads: CASLTASAYQETQYF. CDR3 DNA sequence: TGTGCCAGCTTAACGGCTAGCGCCTACCAAGAGACCCAGTACTTC.

The V call is TRBV2, the J call TRBJ1-6; D ambiguous. This CDR3 is 13 amino acids long. The germline gives CDR1 SNHLY, CDR2 FYNNEI. V shed 7 bases and J shed 5 bases, with 9 bases lying between them. CDR3 sequence reads: CASIPHHNSPLHF. The CDR3 region has the DNA TGTGCCAGCATCCCCCATCATAATTCACCCCTCCACTTT. Combining the CDR3 with reference TRBV2 and TRBJ1-6 gives the whole variable domain EPEVTQTPSHQVTQMGQEVILRCVPISNHLYFYWYRQILGQKVEFLVSFYNNEISEKSEIFDDQFSVERPDGSNFTLKIRSTKLEDSAMYFCASIPHHNSPLHFGNGTRLTVT.

Here the CDR3 reads CASSTRATGSYGYTF. CDR3 DNA sequence: TGTGCCAGTAGTACTCGTGCGACAGGGAGCTATGGCTACACCTTC. This chain links TRBV19 with TRBJ1-2; TRBD1 matches at 7 bases. The CDR3 sequence is 15 residues long. Germline loops: CDR1 LNHDA, CDR2 SQIVND (reference sequence). V was clipped by 4 bases and J by 4 bases; unmatched bases: 9.

V usage is TRBV7-2 and J usage is TRBJ2-2, with D unclear. V was shortened by 1 base and J by 6 bases, with 12 bases between the two germline ends. The V gene's germline CDR1 is SGHTA and CDR2 FQGNSA. This CDR3 has 15 amino acids. CDR3 sequence (DNA): TGTGCCAGCAGCTTAGTAGGTGGAGATCCCGGGGAGCTGTTTTTT. Amino acid sequence: CASSLVGGDPGELFF.

This clone has only a few counts. The chain has TRBV5-1 and TRBJ2-1, with 9 bases that match TRBD1. Per the germline V gene, CDR1 is SGHRS and CDR2 is YFSETQ. The V segment lost 7 bases and the J segment 8 bases; nucleotides outside the gene matches: 7. This CDR3 region has 13 residues. The CDR3 loop is CASSGTGRDEQFF. The CDR3 region has the DNA TGCGCCAGCTCAGGGACAGGGCGCGATGAGCAGTTCTTC.

The genes are TRBV2 and TRBJ1-2, with 9 bases that match TRBD1. This CDR3 is 14 amino acids long. Germline CDR1 is SNHLY and CDR2 is FYNNEI. The V segment lost 5 bases and the J segment 6 bases; nucleotides outside the gene matches: 7. Written as DNA, the CDR3 is TGTGCCAGCAGTCGTGACAGGGGGAGGGATGGCTACACCTTC. Amino acid sequence: CASSRDRGRDGYTF.

The table lists this clone with a count of one. The chain recombines TRBV18 with TRBJ2-2, with 7 bases identical to TRBD1. The CDR3 sequence is 16 residues long. With 3 bases clipped from V and 0 bases from J, the junction kept 4 bases outside the gene matches. Germline V CDR1 and CDR2: KGHSH, LQKENI. Here the CDR3 reads CASSPGTAANTGELFF. The CDR3 DNA is TGTGCCAGCTCACCCGGGACAGCCGCGAACACCGGGGAGCTGTTTTTT.

V usage is TRBV19 and J usage is TRBJ1-6; no definite D call. This CDR3 has 12 residues. Germline CDR1 LNHDA, CDR2 SQIVND (reference sequence). V lost 6 bases and J lost 9, with 9 bases in between. The CDR3 nucleotides read TGTGCCAGTAGCCCAAACAGTTCACCCCTCCACTTT. Its protein product is CASSPNSSPLHF.

In its sample, this clone was seen once. The chain couples TRBV5-4 to TRBJ2-3, with D hard to call. The CDR3 runs to 14 residues. Germline loops: CDR1 SGHNT, CDR2 YYREEE (reference sequence). Trimming left V 1 base short and J 3 bases short, with 9 bases between. The CDR3 nucleotides are TGTGCCAGCAGCTTGCCGGAGTTGACAGATACGCAGTATTTT. This sequence encodes CASSLPELTDTQYF.

This clone was counted a few times. The chain has TRBV7-9 and TRBJ2-7; 7 bases are shared with TRBD2. This CDR3 region has 15 residues. Trimming took 5 bases from V and 0 from J; bases not matched to a gene: 7. Germline V lookup: CDR1 SEHNR, CDR2 FQNEAQ (reference sequence). CDR3 in DNA: TGTGCCAGCAGCACATACCGGGACTACTCCTACGAGCAGTACTTC. It is translated as CASSTYRDYSYEQYF.

This clone has just one count. The rearrangement links TRBV7-2 to TRBJ2-6; D is ambiguous. The CDR3 totals 14 residues. Germline CDR1 SGHTA, CDR2 FQGNSA. Trimming took 3 bases from V and 3 from J, leaving 6 bases between them. The chain's CDR3 is CASSLARGANVLTF. CDR3 bases: TGTGCCAGCAGCTTGGCACGTGGGGCCAACGTCCTGACTTTC. The full variable domain, completed using reference TRBV7-2 and TRBJ2-6, is GAGVSQSPSNKVTEKGKDVELRCDPISGHTALYWYRQSLGQGLEFLIYFQGNSAPDKSGLPSDRFSAERTGGSVSTLTIQRTQQEDSAVYLCASSLARGANVLTFGAGSRLTVL.